This T cell receptor beta chain was sequenced in a study of blood T cell repertoires in COVID-19. The overall study: Collection of acute and convalescent COVID-19 samples took place in the United States, Italy and Spain.

The table came from immunoSEQ multiplex PCR; TCRdb's copy has only in-frame clones and leaves some out. The repertoire holds under 250,000 clones, with just over 90% as singletons. Germline V gene lookup returns CDR1 KGHDR and CDR2 SFDVKD. The V end lost 6 bases, the J end lost 3 bases, and 8 bases lay between the germline ends. The CDR3 covers 13 residues. The receptor was derived from a man in his thirties or forties with acute or convalescent COVID-19. The rearrangement uses TRBV24-1 and TRBJ1-5; D is undetermined. The sample comprised peripheral blood. CDR3 loop: CATSLGNNQPQHF. The DNA for the CDR3 is TGTGCCACCAGTCTCGGGAACAATCAGCCCCAGCATTTT.